This is a list of T cell receptor beta chains from one sample in a study of early T cells in non-severe SARS-CoV-2 infection. TCRdb analysed the 5' RACE reads with MiXCR anew, one entry per CDR3 protein. The sample records some 66,000 distinct CDR3 sequences, around 9% being singletons. The sample taken for sequencing was whole blood. Receptor source: an adult who was a healthcare worker with PCR-confirmed SARS-CoV-2 infection or an uninfected control (not recorded which). Each CDR3 is given with its conserved first and last residue. The D gene is left open where the match is weak. Clone size appears in some rows only: once, few, many, or a class for an expanded clone.

j_call: TRBJ2-1; clone_size: few; d_call: -; v_call: TRBV20-1; cdr3_nt: TGCAGTGCTAGAGACCGGCTAAGCTTTGAGCAGTTCTTC; cdr3_aa: CSARDRLSFEQFF
j_call: TRBJ2-5; clone_size: few; d_call: -; v_call: TRBV27; cdr3_nt: TGTGCCAGCGATTCGAGACAGGTTCAAGAGACCCAGTACTTC; cdr3_aa: CASDSRQVQETQYF
j_call: TRBJ2-5; clone_size: many; d_call: -; v_call: TRBV7-9; cdr3_nt: TGTGCCAGCAGCCCAGGGGAGGCCCAAGAGACCCAGTACTTC; cdr3_aa: CASSPGEAQETQYF
j_call: TRBJ2-5; clone_size: -; d_call: TRBD1; v_call: TRBV7-2; cdr3_nt: TGTGCCAGCAGCTCGAGGGGGCTGACAGAGACCCAGTACTTC; cdr3_aa: CASSSRGLTETQYF
j_call: TRBJ2-7; clone_size: -; d_call: -; v_call: TRBV6-5; cdr3_nt: TGTGCCAGCAGTTACAGCCCAGAATTTTCTTACGAGCAGTACTTC; cdr3_aa: CASSYSPEFSYEQYF
j_call: TRBJ2-1; clone_size: many; d_call: TRBD2; v_call: TRBV6-1; cdr3_nt: TGTGCCAGCAGTAGACTAGCGGGAGCCTACAATGAGCAGTTCTTC; cdr3_aa: CASSRLAGAYNEQFF
j_call: TRBJ1-6; clone_size: -; d_call: -; v_call: TRBV27; cdr3_nt: TGTGCCAGCAGTTTGACATTGCAATCACCCCTCCACTTT; cdr3_aa: CASSLTLQSPLHF
j_call: TRBJ2-4; clone_size: few; d_call: -; v_call: TRBV6-2/TRBV6-3; cdr3_nt: TGTGCCAGCAGCCTAGGCCTGGGACTTATAGCCAAAAACATTCAGTACTTC; cdr3_aa: CASSLGLGLIAKNIQYF
j_call: TRBJ2-2; clone_size: few; d_call: -; v_call: TRBV19; cdr3_nt: TGTGCCAGTAGTATAAGAACAGGGCGCACCGGGGAGCTGTTTTTT; cdr3_aa: CASSIRTGRTGELFF
j_call: TRBJ2-1; clone_size: -; d_call: TRBD2; v_call: TRBV5-1; cdr3_nt: TGCGCCAGCAGCTCCTCTAGCGGGAGAAATGAGCAGTTCTTC; cdr3_aa: CASSSSSGRNEQFF
j_call: TRBJ2-1; clone_size: many; d_call: -; v_call: TRBV7-9; cdr3_nt: TGTGCCAGCAGCTTAGCGGGAGTCCGGGACAATGAGCAGTTCTTC; cdr3_aa: CASSLAGVRDNEQFF
j_call: TRBJ2-5; clone_size: -; d_call: TRBD2; v_call: TRBV29-1; cdr3_nt: TGCAGCGCCGAGGGCCTAGCGGGAGCTCAAGAGACCCAGTACTTC; cdr3_aa: CSAEGLAGAQETQYF
j_call: TRBJ2-1; clone_size: -; d_call: TRBD2; v_call: TRBV7-4; cdr3_nt: TGTGCCAGCAGCTGGAGAGAGCGGGAGGTCTCCTACAATGAGCAGTTCTTC; cdr3_aa: CASSWREREVSYNEQFF
j_call: TRBJ2-4; clone_size: many; d_call: -; v_call: TRBV12-3/TRBV12-4; cdr3_nt: TGTGCCAGCAACCTCGGGTGGGGGGGCGGAAACATTCAGTACTTC; cdr3_aa: CASNLGWGGGNIQYF
j_call: TRBJ2-1; clone_size: -; d_call: TRBD2; v_call: TRBV9; cdr3_nt: TGTGCCAGCAGCCCGGGACTAGCGGGAGGGGGTGAGCAGTTCTTC; cdr3_aa: CASSPGLAGGGEQFF
j_call: TRBJ1-3; clone_size: many; d_call: -; v_call: TRBV7-6; cdr3_nt: TGTGCCAGCAGCTTAGACGGGCCGGGATTCTCTGGAAACACCATATATTTT; cdr3_aa: CASSLDGPGFSGNTIYF
j_call: TRBJ2-4; clone_size: many; d_call: -; v_call: TRBV7-2; cdr3_nt: TGTGCCAGCAGCCGAATGCCCCTAGGGGCCAAAAACATTCAGTACTTC; cdr3_aa: CASSRMPLGAKNIQYF
j_call: TRBJ1-5; clone_size: -; d_call: -; v_call: TRBV18; cdr3_nt: TGTGCCAGCTCAGCTGAGAATCAGCCCCAGCATTTT; cdr3_aa: CASSAENQPQHF
j_call: TRBJ2-3; clone_size: many; d_call: -; v_call: TRBV5-4; cdr3_nt: TGTGCCAGCAGCTCCTTGGATGGAGATACGCAGTATTTT; cdr3_aa: CASSSLDGDTQYF
j_call: TRBJ1-5; clone_size: many; d_call: TRBD1; v_call: TRBV7-8; cdr3_nt: TGTGCCAGCAGCCTGGGACAGAGTAGCAATCAGCCCCAGCATTTT; cdr3_aa: CASSLGQSSNQPQHF
j_call: TRBJ2-5; clone_size: few; d_call: -; v_call: TRBV14; cdr3_nt: TGTGCCAGCAGCCCGCGGACGGCGGTGACCCAGTACTTC; cdr3_aa: CASSPRTAVTQYF
j_call: TRBJ2-7; clone_size: few; d_call: -; v_call: TRBV2; cdr3_nt: TGTGCCAGCAGCGCGACAAGCAGGAATTCCTACGAGCAGTACTTC; cdr3_aa: CASSATSRNSYEQYF
j_call: TRBJ2-1; clone_size: few; d_call: -; v_call: TRBV20-1; cdr3_nt: TGCAGTGCTAAGGAGGCCTCCTACAATGAGCAGTTCTTC; cdr3_aa: CSAKEASYNEQFF
j_call: TRBJ2-3; clone_size: few; d_call: -; v_call: TRBV12-3/TRBV12-4; cdr3_nt: TGTGCCAGCAGTTTAAGTCCGAAGCGGGCCACAGATACGCAGTATTTT; cdr3_aa: CASSLSPKRATDTQYF
j_call: TRBJ2-2; clone_size: -; d_call: TRBD2; v_call: TRBV7-6; cdr3_nt: TGTGCCAGCAGCCCAGAGGCTAGCGGCAAGGCCGCCACCGGGGAGCTGTTTTTT; cdr3_aa: CASSPEASGKAATGELFF
j_call: TRBJ2-1; clone_size: -; d_call: -; v_call: TRBV12-3/TRBV12-4; cdr3_nt: TGTGCCAGCAGTTTTCTTACCGGCAATGAGCAGTTCTTC; cdr3_aa: CASSFLTGNEQFF
j_call: TRBJ2-1; clone_size: few; d_call: TRBD2; v_call: TRBV20-1; cdr3_nt: TGCAGTGCCTCCCATAGCGGGAGAGACTCCTACAATGAGCAGTTCTTC; cdr3_aa: CSASHSGRDSYNEQFF
j_call: TRBJ2-1; clone_size: many; d_call: -; v_call: TRBV29-1; cdr3_nt: TGCAGCGTTGGGGGACGTAGCTCCTACAATGAGCAGTTCTTC; cdr3_aa: CSVGGRSSYNEQFF
j_call: TRBJ2-5; clone_size: many; d_call: -; v_call: TRBV5-1; cdr3_nt: TGCGCCAGCAGCTTGGAACTAGACCTTAAAGAGACCCAGTACTTC; cdr3_aa: CASSLELDLKETQYF
j_call: TRBJ2-7; clone_size: many; d_call: -; v_call: TRBV7-2; cdr3_nt: TGTGCCAGCAGCTTAGAATACGAGCAGTACTTC; cdr3_aa: CASSLEYEQYF
j_call: TRBJ2-1; clone_size: -; d_call: TRBD2; v_call: TRBV3-1; cdr3_nt: TGTGCCAGCAACCAAGATCTAGCGGGAGTGCAGTTCTTC; cdr3_aa: CASNQDLAGVQFF
j_call: TRBJ2-7; clone_size: many; d_call: -; v_call: TRBV16; cdr3_nt: TGTGCCAGCAGCCAATCGACACAAAGGACCTACGAGCAGTACTTC; cdr3_aa: CASSQSTQRTYEQYF
j_call: TRBJ2-7; clone_size: many; d_call: -; v_call: TRBV5-4; cdr3_nt: TGTGCCAGCAGCTTGGCCGGTATTACGTCCGAGCAGTACTTC; cdr3_aa: CASSLAGITSEQYF